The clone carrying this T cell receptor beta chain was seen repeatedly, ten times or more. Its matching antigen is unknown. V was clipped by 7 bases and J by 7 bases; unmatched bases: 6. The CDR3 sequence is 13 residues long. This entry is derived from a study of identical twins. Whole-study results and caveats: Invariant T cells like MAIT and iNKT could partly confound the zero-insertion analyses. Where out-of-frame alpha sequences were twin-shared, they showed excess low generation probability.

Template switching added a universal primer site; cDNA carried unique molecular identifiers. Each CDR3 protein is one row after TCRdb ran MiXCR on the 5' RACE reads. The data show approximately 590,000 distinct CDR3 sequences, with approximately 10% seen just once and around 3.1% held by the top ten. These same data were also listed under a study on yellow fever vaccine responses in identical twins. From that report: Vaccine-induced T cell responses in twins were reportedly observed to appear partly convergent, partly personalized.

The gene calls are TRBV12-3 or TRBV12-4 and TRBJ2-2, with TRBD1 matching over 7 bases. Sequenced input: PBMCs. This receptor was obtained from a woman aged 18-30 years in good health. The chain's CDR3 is CASTSWDSGELFF. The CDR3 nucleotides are TGTGCCAGCACGAGCTGGGACAGCGGGGAGCTGTTTTTT.